This T cell receptor beta chain is drawn from a study of blood T cell repertoires in COVID-19. Overall study context: Samples of COVID-19 (acute and convalescent) were obtained from the United States, Italy and Spain. Nucleic acid was either cDNA or gDNA, and it came from T cells, B-cell-depleted T cells, or PBMCs.

Original methodology: Cell counts per sample came from amplifying reference gene primers. Sequencing was performed with immunoSEQ multiplex PCR; in TCRdb, only in-frame clones are kept and a portion is missing. V, J and clone size derive from that table, while D and trimming were established from the DNA sequence. The sample has 200,000 to 250,000 clones; roughly nine tenths are singletons. The CDR3 covers 13 residues. The V and J ends lost 5 bases and 5 bases respectively, with 11 bases between them. Germline V gives CDR1 SGHVS, CDR2 FQNEAQ. Cohort assignment relied on participant-reported clinical history.

Sequenced sample: PBMCs or T cells enriched from blood (not recorded which). The TCR sequence derives from a woman aged 45-65 years in a cohort exposed to, infected with or recovered from COVID-19 (not recorded which). V is TRBV7-8 and J is TRBJ2-3, with D possibly TRBD1 on 7 matching bases. The CDR3 region has the DNA TGTGCCAGCAGCCCCAGGGGGGTAGATACGCAGTATTTT. Encoded protein: CASSPRGVDTQYF.